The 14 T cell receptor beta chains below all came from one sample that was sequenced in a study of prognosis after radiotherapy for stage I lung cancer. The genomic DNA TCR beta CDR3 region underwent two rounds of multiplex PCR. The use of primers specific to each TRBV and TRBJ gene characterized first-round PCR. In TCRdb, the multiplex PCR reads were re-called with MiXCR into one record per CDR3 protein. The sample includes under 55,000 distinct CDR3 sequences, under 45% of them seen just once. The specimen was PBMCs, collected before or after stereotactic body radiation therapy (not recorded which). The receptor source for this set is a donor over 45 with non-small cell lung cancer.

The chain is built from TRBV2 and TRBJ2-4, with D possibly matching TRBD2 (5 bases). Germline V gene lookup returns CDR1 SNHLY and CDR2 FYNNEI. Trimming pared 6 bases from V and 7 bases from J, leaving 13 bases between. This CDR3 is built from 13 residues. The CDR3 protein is CASRQEEGNIQYF. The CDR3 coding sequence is TGTGCCAGCAGGCAGGAGGAAGGGAACATTCAGTACTTC.

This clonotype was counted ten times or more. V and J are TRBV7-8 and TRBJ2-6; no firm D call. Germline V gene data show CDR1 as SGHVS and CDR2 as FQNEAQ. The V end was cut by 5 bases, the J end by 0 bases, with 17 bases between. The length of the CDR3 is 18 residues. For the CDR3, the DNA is TGTGCCAGCAGCCCCCGCTCGACCTTGCCCTCTGGGGCCAACGTCCTGACTTTC. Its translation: CASSPRSTLPSGANVLTF.

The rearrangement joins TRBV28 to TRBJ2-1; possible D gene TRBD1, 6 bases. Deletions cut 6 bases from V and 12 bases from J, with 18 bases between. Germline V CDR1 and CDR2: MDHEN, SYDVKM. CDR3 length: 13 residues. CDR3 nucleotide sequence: TGTGCCAGCAGCCCCGCCAGGGGTCGCGTGCAGTTCTTC. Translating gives CASSPARGRVQFF.

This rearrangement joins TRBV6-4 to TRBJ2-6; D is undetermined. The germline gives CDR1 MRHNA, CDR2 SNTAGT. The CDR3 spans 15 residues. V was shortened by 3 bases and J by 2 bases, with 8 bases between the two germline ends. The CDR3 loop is CASSEHGAGANVLTF. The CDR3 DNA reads TGTGCCAGCAGTGAACATGGGGCTGGGGCCAACGTCCTGACTTTC.

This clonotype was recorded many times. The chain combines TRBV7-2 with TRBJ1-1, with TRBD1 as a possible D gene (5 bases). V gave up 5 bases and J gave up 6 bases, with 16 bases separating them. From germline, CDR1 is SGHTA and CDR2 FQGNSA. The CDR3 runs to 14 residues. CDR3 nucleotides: TGTGCCAGCAGCGTGGGGGGAGGTACCCCTGAAGCTTTCTTT. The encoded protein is CASSVGGGTPEAFF.

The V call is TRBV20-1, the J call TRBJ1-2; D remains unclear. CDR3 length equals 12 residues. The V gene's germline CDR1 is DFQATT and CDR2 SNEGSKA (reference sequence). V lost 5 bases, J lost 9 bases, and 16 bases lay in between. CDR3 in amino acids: CSASGPEYCYTF. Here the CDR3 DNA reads TGCAGTGCTTCTGGTCCGGAGTATTGCTACACCTTC.

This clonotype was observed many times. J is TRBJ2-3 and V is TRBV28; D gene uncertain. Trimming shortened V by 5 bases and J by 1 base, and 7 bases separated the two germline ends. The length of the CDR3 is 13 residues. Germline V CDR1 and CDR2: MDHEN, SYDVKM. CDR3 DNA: TGTGCCAGCAGTGACCCCCGCACAGATACGCAGTATTTT. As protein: CASSDPRTDTQYF.

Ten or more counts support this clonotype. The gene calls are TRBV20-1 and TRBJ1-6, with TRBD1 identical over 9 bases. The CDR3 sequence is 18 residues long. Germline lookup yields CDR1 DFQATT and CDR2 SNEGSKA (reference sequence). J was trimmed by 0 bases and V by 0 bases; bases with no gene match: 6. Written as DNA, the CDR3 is TGCAGTGCTAGAGATATCACAGGGGGCATCTCCTATAATTCACCCCTCCACTTT. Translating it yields CSARDITGGISYNSPLHF.

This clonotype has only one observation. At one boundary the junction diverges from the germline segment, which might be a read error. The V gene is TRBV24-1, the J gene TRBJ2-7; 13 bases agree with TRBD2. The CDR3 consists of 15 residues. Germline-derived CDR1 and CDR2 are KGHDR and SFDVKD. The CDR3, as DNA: TGTACCACCAGTGGTCCCGGGACTAGCGGGAACGAGCAGTACTTC. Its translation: CTTSGPGTSGNEQYF.

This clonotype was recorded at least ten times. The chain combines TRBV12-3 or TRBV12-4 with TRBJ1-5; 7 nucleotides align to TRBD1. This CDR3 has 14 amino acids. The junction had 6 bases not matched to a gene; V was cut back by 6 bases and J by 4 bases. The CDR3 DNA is TGTGCCAGCAGCCCTGGACAGGTAAATCAGCCCCAGCATTTT. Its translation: CASSPGQVNQPQHF.

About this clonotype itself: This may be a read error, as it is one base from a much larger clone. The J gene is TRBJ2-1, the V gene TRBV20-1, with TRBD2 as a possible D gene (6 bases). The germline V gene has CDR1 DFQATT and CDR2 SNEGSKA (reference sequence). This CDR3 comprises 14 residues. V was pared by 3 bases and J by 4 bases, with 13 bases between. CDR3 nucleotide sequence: TGCAGTGCTAGGGCCATCGGGAGTTACAATGAGCAGTTCTTC. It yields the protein CSARAIGSYNEQFF.

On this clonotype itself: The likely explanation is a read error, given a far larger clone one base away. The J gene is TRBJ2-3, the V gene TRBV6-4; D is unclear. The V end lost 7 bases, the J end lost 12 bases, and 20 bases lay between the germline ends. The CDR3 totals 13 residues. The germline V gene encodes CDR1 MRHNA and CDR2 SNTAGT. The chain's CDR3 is CASTSPSPDSQYF. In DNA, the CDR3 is TGTGCCAGCACCTCACCGTCCCCCGATAGTCAGTATTTT.

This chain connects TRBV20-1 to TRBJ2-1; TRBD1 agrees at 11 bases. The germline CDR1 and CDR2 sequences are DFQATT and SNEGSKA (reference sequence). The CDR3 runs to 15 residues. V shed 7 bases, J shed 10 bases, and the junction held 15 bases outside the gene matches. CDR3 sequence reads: CSVRDRTGGKGEQFF. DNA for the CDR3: TGCAGTGTTAGGGATCGGACAGGGGGCAAGGGCGAGCAGTTCTTC.

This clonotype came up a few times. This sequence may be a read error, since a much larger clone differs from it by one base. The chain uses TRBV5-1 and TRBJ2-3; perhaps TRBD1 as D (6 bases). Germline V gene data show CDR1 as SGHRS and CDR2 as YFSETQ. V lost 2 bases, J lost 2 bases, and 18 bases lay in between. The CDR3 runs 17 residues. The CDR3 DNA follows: TGCGCCAGCAGCTTTGTCGCAGGGGTCCCTATCACAGATACGCAGTATTTT. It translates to CASSFVAGVPITDTQYF.